Sequencing of this T cell receptor beta chain was carried out in a study of spatial heterogeneity in lung cancer. For the study at large: For the average unique TCR and UMI combination, more than 8.5 occurrences appeared in raw reads. Study-level findings and limits: Whereas they appeared in blood less at follow-up, ubiquitous expanded tumor TCRs appeared there more at resection.

V was pared by 3 bases and J by 5 bases, with 11 bases between. This CDR3 has 15 residues. The table lists this clonotype with many counts. Its target is unknown. Every TCR cDNA molecule bore its own unique molecular identifier. One entry per CDR3 protein results from TCRdb running MiXCR on the 5' RACE reads. Of roughly 46,000 distinct CDR3 sequences listed, 10% to 15% were seen once; the top ten hold 42%. As for time point: sample taken at primary tumor resection. In each case, whole RNA from tumor, nontumor lung or frozen PBMC was sequenced unsorted. Sequencing was performed on PBMCs, taken at surgery. This sequence joins TRBV12-3 or TRBV12-4 and TRBJ1-6; no firm D call. The receptor comes from a female donor with early-stage non-small cell lung cancer. Here the CDR3 reads CASSLRRWDNSPLHF. The CDR3 DNA is TGTGCCAGCAGTTTGAGGCGGTGGGATAATTCACCCCTCCACTTT.